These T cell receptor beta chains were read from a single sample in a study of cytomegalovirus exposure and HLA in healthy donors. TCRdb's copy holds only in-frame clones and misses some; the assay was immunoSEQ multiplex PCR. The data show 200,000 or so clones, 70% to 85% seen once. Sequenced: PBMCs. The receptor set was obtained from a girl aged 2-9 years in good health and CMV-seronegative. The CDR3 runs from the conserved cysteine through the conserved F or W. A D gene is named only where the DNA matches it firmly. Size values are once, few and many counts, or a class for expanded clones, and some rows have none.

CASQGQGYEQYF	TGTGCCAGCCAGGGTCAGGGCTACGAGCAGTACTTC	NA	TRBV6-5	TRBJ2-7	NA
CASSATGTGGTNEQFF	TGTGCCAGCAGCGCCACCGGGACAGGGGGCACCAATGAGCAGTTCTTC	NA	TRBV9	TRBJ2-1	TRBD1
CASSPGREHFF	TGTGCCAGCAGCCCCGGACGGGAGCACTTCTTC	NA	TRBV14	TRBJ1-2	NA
CASSLAGSNQPQHF	TGCGCCAGCAGCTTGGCAGGGAGCAATCAGCCCCAGCATTTT	few	TRBV5-1	TRBJ1-5	NA
CASSLADRAAYEQYF	TGTGCCAGCAGCTTGGCGGACAGGGCCGCTTACGAGCAGTACTTC	few	TRBV5-6	TRBJ2-7	TRBD1
CASSLVKLPGAEAFF	TGTGCCAGCAGCTTAGTAAAGCTCCCCGGGGCTGAAGCTTTCTTT	NA	TRBV7-6	TRBJ1-1	NA
CASSEERLAGTYNEQFF	TGTGCCAGCAGTGAAGAAAGGCTAGCGGGAACCTACAATGAGCAGTTCTTC	NA	TRBV25-1	TRBJ2-1	TRBD2
CASFGQGHNYGYTF	TGTGCCAGTTTCGGACAGGGGCACAACTATGGCTACACCTTC	NA	TRBV19	TRBJ1-2	TRBD1
CASSPPTGELATQYF	TGTGCCAGCTCACCACCGACAGGGGAATTGGCGACCCAGTACTTC	NA	TRBV18	TRBJ2-5	TRBD1
CAWSFFLGTGNSPLHF	TGTGCCTGGAGTTTCTTCTTAGGGACAGGCAATTCACCCCTCCACTTT	NA	TRBV30	TRBJ1-6	TRBD1
CASSPFSGTGGTIYF	TGCGCCAGCAGCCCCTTCTCCGGGACAGGGGGCACCATATATTTT	NA	TRBV4-1	TRBJ1-3	TRBD1
CSVEGGGRGLNNYGYTF	TGCAGCGTTGAAGGTGGGGGACGGGGACTCAATAACTATGGCTACACCTTC	NA	TRBV29-1	TRBJ1-2	NA
CASSEQRWNEQFF	TGTGCCAGCAGTGAACAGCGTTGGAATGAGCAGTTCTTC	NA	TRBV6-1	TRBJ2-1	NA
CASSLPPNSNEQFF	TGTGCCAGCAGCTTACCGCCGAACAGCAATGAGCAGTTCTTC	NA	TRBV5-6	TRBJ2-1	NA
CASSYHRYYGYTF	TGTGCCAGCAGCTATCACAGGTACTATGGCTACACCTTC	few	TRBV13	TRBJ1-2	NA
CASSQDLFLAGGRETQYF	TGTGCCAGCAGCCAAGATTTATTCCTAGCGGGGGGGCGGGAGACCCAGTACTTC	NA	TRBV4-2	TRBJ2-5	TRBD2
CASSPLGSGTEAFF	TGTGCCAGCAGCCCCCTAGGTAGTGGCACTGAAGCTTTCTTT	NA	TRBV7-7	TRBJ1-1	NA
CSVEAGSRTYNEQFF	TGCAGCGTTGAGGCGGGATCTCGGACCTACAATGAGCAGTTCTTC	NA	TRBV29-1	TRBJ2-1	NA
CASSGRAAGELFF	TGTGCCAGCAGTGGCAGGGCTGCCGGGGAGCTGTTTTTT	NA	TRBV25-1	TRBJ2-2	NA
CASSSSFEKLFF	TGTGCCAGCAGTTCTTCTTTTGAAAAACTGTTTTTT	NA	TRBV6-5	TRBJ1-4	NA
CASSLAAHTEAFF	TGCGCCAGCAGCTTGGCAGCGCACACTGAAGCTTTCTTT	NA	TRBV5-1	TRBJ1-1	NA
CASSAGVYNYGYTF	TGTGCCAGCAGCGCAGGGGTTTATAACTATGGCTACACCTTC	NA	TRBV27	TRBJ1-2	NA
CASSITGRTGDYEQYF	TGTGCCAGCAGCATCACGGGAAGAACAGGGGACTACGAGCAGTACTTC	NA	TRBV7-9	TRBJ2-7	TRBD1
CASSPGTNYGYTF	TGTGCCAGCAGTCCCGGGACAAACTATGGCTACACCTTC	NA	TRBV6-1	TRBJ1-2	NA
CASRDRPARTYEQYF	TGTGCCAGCAGAGACAGGCCCGCCCGAACCTACGAGCAGTACTTC	few	TRBV2	TRBJ2-7	NA
CASSFSAGPSSYEQYF	TGCGCCAGCAGTTTTTCGGCGGGCCCGAGCTCCTACGAGCAGTACTTC	few	TRBV10-2	TRBJ2-7	NA
CASSLDSPNYEQYF	TGCGCCAGCAGCTTGGACAGCCCGAACTACGAGCAGTACTTC	NA	TRBV5-1	TRBJ2-7	NA
CASSPGAEGAYGYTF	TGTGCCAGCAGCCCAGGGGCGGAGGGGGCATATGGCTACACCTTC	NA	TRBV7-3	TRBJ1-2	TRBD1
CASGRQGASDEQFF	TGTGCCAGCGGCCGACAGGGGGCGTCGGATGAGCAGTTCTTC	NA	TRBV6-5	TRBJ2-1	TRBD1
CASSQDGAGGLGYGYTF	TGCGCCAGCAGCCAAGATGGGGCGGGGGGGCTCGGCTATGGCTACACCTTC	NA	TRBV4-1	TRBJ1-2	NA
CASRPGGSQNEQFF	TGTGCCAGCAGACCAGGGGGGAGTCAGAATGAGCAGTTCTTC	NA	TRBV7-2	TRBJ2-1	NA
CASSLKRGISEQFF	TGTGCCAGCAGCTTAAAGCGGGGGATAAGCGAGCAGTTCTTC	few	TRBV7-3	TRBJ2-1	TRBD2
CASMLAKFNSPLHF	TGTGCCAGCATGCTAGCCAAGTTTAATTCACCCCTCCACTTT	NA	TRBV6-5	TRBJ1-6	NA
CATETGDDATNEKLFF	TGTGCCACCGAGACAGGGGACGATGCAACTAATGAAAAACTGTTTTTT	NA	TRBV18	TRBJ1-4	TRBD1
CASSLGPSGADTQYF	TGTGCCAGCAGCTTAGGGCCTAGCGGGGCAGATACGCAGTATTTT	NA	TRBV7-6	TRBJ2-3	TRBD2
CASSSFDRGNTEAFF	TGTGCCAGCAGTTCGTTCGACAGGGGGAACACTGAAGCTTTCTTT	NA	TRBV5-4	TRBJ1-1	TRBD1
CASSVTGAANSPLHF	TGTGCCAGCAGCGTTACAGGGGCCGCCAATTCACCCCTCCACTTT	NA	TRBV5-5	TRBJ1-6	TRBD1
CASSPISGAYNEQFF	TGTGCCAGCTCCCCCATCTCGGGGGCCTACAATGAGCAGTTCTTC	NA	TRBV18	TRBJ2-1	NA
CASSEAGTSGEQFF	TGTGCCAGCAGTGAAGCCGGGACTAGCGGTGAGCAGTTCTTC	NA	TRBV25-1	TRBJ2-1	TRBD2
CASSLDGGQSRITEAFF	TGCGCCAGCAGCTTGGACGGGGGACAGAGTAGAATTACTGAAGCTTTCTTT	NA	TRBV5-1	TRBJ1-1	TRBD1
CASSLEGEAFF	TGCGCCAGCAGCTTGGAGGGAGAGGCTTTCTTT	NA	TRBV5-1	TRBJ1-1	NA
CSVEDGAGSRTEAFF	TGCAGCGTTGAAGACGGAGCGGGGAGTAGAACTGAAGCTTTCTTT	NA	TRBV29-1	TRBJ1-1	NA
CASSLPDSGGYTF	TGTGCCAGCAGCTTACCGGACTCGGGTGGCTACACCTTC	NA	TRBV5-6	TRBJ1-2	NA
CASSDWSGGALGETQYF	TGCGCCAGCAGTGATTGGAGCGGGGGGGCCTTGGGAGAGACCCAGTACTTC	NA	TRBV10-2	TRBJ2-5	TRBD2
CASGERGGNEQFF	TGTGCCAGCGGGGAAAGGGGAGGCAATGAGCAGTTCTTC	NA	TRBV27	TRBJ2-1	NA
CASTQAGDSAYGYTF	TGTGCCAGCACCCAAGCGGGGGATTCGGCATATGGCTACACCTTC	NA	TRBV7-9	TRBJ1-2	NA
CASSPTTLGGGYNEQFF	TGTGCCAGCAGCCCCACCACTCTCGGGGGGGGTTACAATGAGCAGTTCTTC	NA	TRBV25-1	TRBJ2-1	TRBD2
CASSVAGDGYTF	TGTGCCAGCAGCGTAGCAGGGGATGGCTACACCTTC	NA	TRBV9	TRBJ1-2	NA
CASSDRDNQPQHF	TGTGCCAGCAGTGACCGGGACAATCAGCCCCAGCATTTT	NA	TRBV6-1	TRBJ1-5	NA
CASSLTGQGARVNEKLFF	TGCGCCAGCAGCCTTACAGGACAGGGGGCGCGGGTGAATGAAAAACTGTTTTTT	NA	TRBV5-1	TRBJ1-4	TRBD1
CRVPGIYGYTF	TGCAGGGTACCAGGTATCTATGGCTACACCTTC	once	TRBV20-1	TRBJ1-2	NA
CASSRGTPGGSGNTIYF	TGTGCCAGCTCACGGGGAACTCCCGGGGGCTCTGGAAACACCATATATTTT	NA	TRBV18	TRBJ1-3	NA
CASSPPTGWGYTF	TGTGCCAGCAGTCCCCCGACAGGGTGGGGCTACACCTTC	NA	TRBV28	TRBJ1-2	TRBD1
CSARRWTEAFF	TGCAGTGCTAGGCGGTGGACTGAAGCTTTCTTT	NA	TRBV20-1	TRBJ1-1	NA